This TCR beta chain was obtained from a study of CD8 T cells in Susac syndrome. RNA, at about 0.5 to 1 ug, was reverse transcribed with random hexamers. TCR beta CDR3 was amplified by immunoSEQ covering 54 Vbeta and 13 Jbeta. Using its own MiXCR run on the immunoSEQ multiplex PCR reads, TCRdb lists one record per CDR3 protein. The profile shows some 260,000 distinct CDR3 sequences, 70% to 90% of them singletons. Isolation of CD8+ and CD4+ T cells was performed negatively, whereas enrichment of TEMRA cells was done by FACS. Germline assignment: CDR1 MNHEY and CDR2 SMNVEV (reference sequence). This CDR3 spans 14 amino acids. V was shortened by 6 bases and J by 7 bases, with 19 bases between the two germline ends.

The chain couples TRBV27 to TRBJ2-7, with no clear D. The sequencing input was CD8+ T cells from PBMCs. This receptor was identified in a human donor with multiple sclerosis. The CDR3 is CASRSWTYPFEQYF. The CDR3 DNA reads as TGTGCCAGCAGGAGTTGGACCTATCCATTTGAGCAGTACTTC.